A single sample is the source of the 8 T cell receptor beta chains below, sequenced in a study of metastatic and nonmetastatic thyroid tumors. No patient had received any treatment before thyroid surgery. TCRdb reprocessed the PCR reads using MiXCR. The repertoire holds roughly 33,000 clones, with roughly a sixth as singletons. Source material: blood. The receptors were gathered from a male donor with papillary thyroid cancer or a benign thyroid nodule (not recorded which). Some clones in this sample may be carry-over from other donors' samples.

This clone was seen at least ten times. The same CDR3 arises from other DNA sequences in this sample as well. The gene calls are TRBV28 and TRBJ1-6; tentative D call: TRBD1 (6 bases). Germline V gene data show CDR1 as MDHEN and CDR2 as SYDVKM. This CDR3 is 12 amino acids long. Trimming took off 6 bases at V and 10 bases at J, with 10 bases between the two ends. The CDR3, as DNA: TGTGCCAGCAGGAAGGGGGAGTCACCCCTCCACTTT. It translates to CASRKGESPLHF.

In this sample, this clone turned up many times. The chain combines TRBV12-3 or TRBV12-4 with TRBJ2-2, with 9 bases matching TRBD1. Losses at the gene ends were 2 bases for V and 2 bases for J; bases not matched to a gene: 6. This CDR3 is 17 amino acids long. The CDR3 DNA sequence: TGTGCCAGCAGTTTATGGACAGGGGTCGTCAACACCGGGGAGCTGTTTTTT. It codes for CASSLWTGVVNTGELFF.

The chain carries TRBV2 and TRBJ2-1; TRBD2 aligns across 10 bases. V shed 8 bases, J shed 8 bases, and the junction held 9 bases outside the gene matches. Germline CDR1 and CDR2: SNHLY and FYNNEI. The CDR3 extends over 14 amino acids. DNA for the CDR3: TGTGCCAGCCGGTTCGGACTAGCGGTGTATGAGCAGTTCTTC. Translated, it gives CASRFGLAVYEQFF.

This clone was seen ten or more times. This rearrangement joins TRBV4-1 to TRBJ2-7, with a weak D call TRBD1 (5 bases). The V end was cut by 0 bases, the J end by 3 bases, with 9 bases between. The germline V gene has CDR1 MGHRA and CDR2 YSYEKL. This CDR3 is 14 amino acids long. DNA for the CDR3: TGCGCCAGCAGCCAAGAAAGGGGCCACTACGAGCAGTACTTC. Amino acid sequence: CASSQERGHYEQYF.

This clone appeared many times. V usage is TRBV7-9 and J usage is TRBJ1-2, with 8 positions matching TRBD1. This CDR3 contains 15 residues. CDR1 and CDR2 from the germline V gene are SEHNR and FQNEAQ (reference sequence). With V trimmed by 2 bases and J by 4 bases, 6 bases remained unmatched. The CDR3 DNA reads TGTGCCAGCAGCTTACCGTCGGGACAGGTCTATGGCTACACCTTC. This sequence encodes CASSLPSGQVYGYTF.

The table lists this clone with many counts. The chain has TRBV7-2 and TRBJ1-2, with D perhaps TRBD1 (6 bases). With 1 base removed from V and 8 bases from J, the gap between germline ends came to 20 bases. Germline V gene sequence: CDR1 SGHTA, CDR2 FQGNSA. This CDR3 comprises 16 residues. The CDR3 nucleotides read TGTGCCAGCAGCTTAGGGTACAAGGGGGGGATCGCCGGCTACACCTTC. It codes for CASSLGYKGGIAGYTF.

This clone is labeled medium-sized. V usage is TRBV6-1 and J usage is TRBJ2-7; TRBD1 matches at 8 bases. Per germline, CDR1 MNHNS and CDR2 SASEGT. This CDR3 region has 14 residues. J lost 7 bases, V lost 5 bases, and 10 bases had no gene match. The chain's CDR3 is CASSKDRAQMEQYF. The CDR3 bases are TGTGCCAGCAGTAAGGACAGGGCCCAGATGGAGCAGTACTTC.

This clone has at least ten counts. This chain uses TRBV9 with TRBJ2-1; tentatively, D is TRBD1 (6 bases). From germline, CDR1 is SGDLS and CDR2 YYNGEE. The CDR3 is made up of 13 amino acids. V was shortened by 3 bases and J by 7 bases, with 11 bases between the two germline ends. The CDR3 spells CASSARGRNEQFF. The CDR3 region has the DNA TGTGCCAGCAGCGCCAGGGGAAGGAATGAGCAGTTCTTC.